This T cell receptor beta chain stems from a study of blood T cell repertoires in COVID-19. As for the study in general: The cDNA or gDNA used as material had been derived from T cells, B-cell-depleted T cells, or PBMCs.

Original handling: Amplification from reference gene primers served as the basis for estimated nucleated cell counts. The repertoire was sequenced with immunoSEQ multiplex PCR; TCRdb's copy has only in-frame clones and lacks some. D and trimming were read from the DNA, whereas the V and J calls and clone size are those reported in that table. Of roughly 200,000 clones listed, roughly 85% are singletons. Germline lookup yields CDR1 SGDLS and CDR2 YYNGEE. The CDR3 extends over 12 amino acids. V was pared by 1 base and J by 7 bases, with 6 bases between. Recovered participants had two consecutive negative NP/OP PCR tests, healthcare professional clearance, or symptom resolution.

The TCR comes from a man aged 40-55 years who had recovered from COVID-19. Sequencing was done on a sample of PBMCs or T cells enriched from blood (not recorded which). V is TRBV9 and J is TRBJ2-1; D remains unclear. CDR3 amino acids: CASSVSVNEQFF. CDR3 nucleotide sequence: TGTGCCAGCAGCGTATCGGTTAATGAGCAGTTCTTC.